The 30 T cell receptor beta chains listed next were all sequenced from one sample in a study of T-cell reconstitution after alpha-beta-depleted transplantation in children. This sample's TCRbeta library carried unique molecular identifier barcodes. Using its own MiXCR run on the PCR reads, TCRdb lists one record per CDR3 protein. The repertoire holds a few hundred thousand distinct CDR3 sequences, with 10% to 15% as singletons. The sample consisted of PBMCs, mostly from graft donor cells, taken 360 days after TCRalphabeta/CD19-depleted stem cell transplant. The receptors shown here come from a male patient between 5 and 17 years old who had a stem cell transplant for acute myeloid leukemia, so the T cells may come from the graft donor.

This clonotype was detected a few times. The V call is TRBV7-3, the J call TRBJ2-3; no clear D. Germline CDR1 reads SGHTA; CDR2 reads FQGTGA. This CDR3 is 14 amino acids long. V dropped 2 bases and J dropped 4 bases, with 10 bases sitting between them. The DNA for the CDR3 is TGTGCCAGCAGCTTATCCGGGTGGGCAGATACGCAGTATTTT. Its translation is CASSLSGWADTQYF.

The V gene is TRBV12-3 or TRBV12-4, the J gene TRBJ1-1; 7 bases match TRBD1. J lost 1 base, V lost 3 bases, and 11 bases had no gene match. The CDR3 loop spans 17 amino acids. The CDR3 nucleotides read TGTGCCAGCAGTTTGGGGACTCGGAGGGGGCCGAACACTGAAGCTTTCTTT. It translates to CASSLGTRRGPNTEAFF.

A few counts support this clonotype. This chain connects TRBV7-6 to TRBJ2-3; D might be TRBD2 (5 bases). The CDR3 runs to 16 residues. The germline V gene has CDR1 SGHVS and CDR2 FNYEAQ. Trimming removed 0 bases from V and 4 bases from J, with 14 bases in between. The CDR3 DNA follows: TGTGCCAGCAGCTTAGCGTTGGGGAGATGGCCAGATACGCAGTATTTT. This translates into CASSLALGRWPDTQYF.

This clonotype occurred many times. The chain couples TRBV7-2 to TRBJ2-7; 10 bases agree with TRBD1. Germline V lookup: CDR1 SGHTA, CDR2 FQGNSA. The CDR3 spans 15 residues. Trimming at V came to 5 bases and at J to 3 bases, leaving 7 bases not matched to a gene. The CDR3 nucleotides read TGTGCCAGCAGCCTCAGGACAGGGGGAAACTACGAGCAGTACTTC. This translates into CASSLRTGGNYEQYF.

This sequence joins TRBV29-1 and TRBJ2-7; D is perhaps TRBD1 (6 bases). The CDR3 sequence is 11 residues long. V was trimmed by 8 bases and J by 2 bases, leaving 10 bases between them. The V gene's germline CDR1 is SQVTM and CDR2 ANQGSEA. The CDR3 DNA follows: TGCAGCTGCAGGGGTGCCTACGAGCAGTACTTC. Its protein product is CSCRGAYEQYF.

V is TRBV28 and J is TRBJ1-2, with D possibly matching TRBD1 (5 bases). V lost 5 bases, J lost 7 bases, and 11 bases lay in between. Germline-derived CDR1 and CDR2 are MDHEN and SYDVKM. There are 12 residues in the CDR3. The CDR3 sequence is CASSPGKSGYTF. The CDR3, as DNA: TGTGCCAGCAGTCCAGGGAAGAGTGGCTACACCTTC.

The V call is TRBV7-9, the J call TRBJ2-3; the D call may be TRBD1 or TRBD2 (5 bases each). The germline V gene encodes CDR1 SEHNR and CDR2 FQNEAQ (reference sequence). The CDR3 contains 17 residues. V was trimmed by 10 bases and J by 3 bases, leaving 26 bases between them. In nucleotides, the CDR3 is TGTGCCACCCTACCGGGACCACCTTTCTTGGGGACAGATACGCAGTATTTT. Translated: CATLPGPPFLGTDTQYF.

The rearrangement links TRBV11-1 to TRBJ2-1; TRBD1 matches at 8 bases. CDR1 and CDR2 from the germline V gene are SGHAT and FQDESV (reference sequence). CDR3 length: 19 residues. The trim removed 5 bases at V and 0 bases at J, leaving 15 bases unmatched. The CDR3 is CASSADRAGQGPSYNEQFF. The DNA for the CDR3 is TGTGCCAGCAGCGCCGACAGAGCCGGACAGGGCCCCTCCTACAATGAGCAGTTCTTC.

In its sample, this clonotype was seen many times. The junction differs from germline at one of its ends, possibly a read error. The chain employs TRBV7-2 and TRBJ2-5; 11 bases are a match to TRBD1. Germline CDR1 SGHTA, CDR2 FQGNSA. The CDR3 extends over 14 amino acids. This CDR3 reads CASSRDRGQETQYF. For the CDR3, the DNA is TGTGCTAGCAGCCGGGACAGGGGGCAAGAGACCCAGTACTTC. The full variable domain, rest sourced from reference TRBV7-2 and TRBJ2-5, is GAGVSQSPSNKVTEKGKDVELRCDPISGHTALYWYRQSLGQGLEFLIYFQGNSAPDKSGLPSDRFSAERTGGSVSTLTIQRTQQEDSAVYLCASSRDRGQETQYFGPGTRLLVL.

The rearrangement uses TRBV21-1 and TRBJ2-6. TRBV21-1 constitutes a pseudogene. The CDR3 length is 16 residues. The CDR3 reads CASSPGAISGANVLTF. DNA for the CDR3: TGTGCCAGCAGCCCAGGAGCCATATCTGGGGCCAACGTCCTGACTTTC.

V usage is TRBV7-6 and J usage is TRBJ2-7; D ambiguous. Germline values: CDR1 SGHVS, CDR2 FNYEAQ. CDR3 length: 11 residues. The V gene lost 3 bases and the J gene lost 7 bases, with 7 bases spanning the gap. Written as DNA, the CDR3 is TGTGCCAGCAGCTTCCCTATGGAGCAGTACTTC. Amino acids: CASSFPMEQYF.

The chain couples TRBV7-2 to TRBJ2-5; a weak D match, TRBD1 (5 bases). The V gene's germline CDR1 is SGHTA and CDR2 FQGNSA. The CDR3 contains 13 residues. Trimming cost V 5 bases and J 7 bases, with 14 bases left between them. CDR3 sequence (DNA): TGTGCCAGCAGCCTACCAGGGTTGGGGACCCAGTACTTC. This translates into CASSLPGLGTQYF.

This clonotype showed up just a few times. The V and J genes are TRBV20-1 and TRBJ2-3, with TRBD1 identical over 8 bases. Germline V gene sequence: CDR1 DFQATT, CDR2 SNEGSKA (reference sequence). The CDR3 runs 13 residues. Trimming cost V 8 bases and J 0 bases; bases outside gene matches: 4. CDR3 region: CSTQGASTDTQYF. CDR3 sequence (DNA): TGCAGTACCCAGGGGGCCAGCACAGATACGCAGTATTTT.

The gene calls are TRBV29-1 and TRBJ2-2; D might be TRBD1 or TRBD2, each matching 5 bases. The CDR3 runs to 14 residues. CDR1 is SQVTM and CDR2 is ANQGSEA in the germline V gene. The ends were cut back, 2 bases at V and 0 bases at J, with 7 bases in the middle. CDR3 sequence reads: CSVEQGPNTGELFF. The CDR3 DNA is TGCAGCGTTGAACAGGGACCGAACACCGGGGAGCTGTTTTTT.

This clonotype was recorded many times. V and J are TRBV20-1 and TRBJ2-7; D is unclear. Germline V gives CDR1 DFQATT, CDR2 SNEGSKA (reference sequence). V lost 0 bases and J lost 4, with 10 bases in between. This CDR3 is built from 13 residues. The chain's CDR3 is CSARENNLYEQYF. CDR3 bases: TGCAGTGCTAGAGAGAACAATTTATACGAGCAGTACTTC.

This clonotype turned up a few times. The genes are TRBV7-9 and TRBJ2-1, with TRBD2 matching 12 bases. This CDR3 has 16 amino acids. Trimming took 5 bases from V and 9 from J; bases not matched to a gene: 11. Germline CDR1 reads SEHNR; CDR2 reads FQNEAQ (reference sequence). The CDR3 DNA follows: TGTGCCAGCAGCGTCGGACTAGCGGGGCATGTTGGTGAGCAGTTCTTC. Protein product: CASSVGLAGHVGEQFF.

A note on this clonotype: One junction end does not reproduce the germline sequence, and a read error may be involved. This chain links TRBV7-7 with TRBJ2-1; 8 positions agree with TRBD2. Germline CDR1 reads SSHAT; CDR2 reads FNYEAQ (reference sequence). The CDR3 is made up of 18 amino acids. In DNA form, the CDR3 reads TGTGCTAGCACCCCAGCCCTAGCGGGCGTGGGGTCCTACAATGAGCAGTTCTTC. Its translation: CASTPALAGVGSYNEQFF.

The V gene is TRBV28, the J gene TRBJ2-7; the D gene could be TRBD1 or TRBD2 (5 bases each). Germline-derived CDR1 and CDR2 are MDHEN and SYDVKM. CDR3 length: 16 residues. V lost 6 bases and J 5 bases, leaving 23 bases between the germline ends. Here the CDR3 DNA reads TGTGCCAGCAGCGATCGGACTTGGGACCTCCCCAACGAGCAGTACTTC. Translation gives CASSDRTWDLPNEQYF.

As concerns this clonotype: A much larger clone differs from this one at a single base, so this may be a read error. The rearrangement joins TRBV20-1 to TRBJ2-1, with 11 bases aligning to TRBD2. This CDR3 region has 14 residues. Germline lookup yields CDR1 DFQATT and CDR2 SNEGSKA (reference sequence). The CDR3 sequence: CSALSSGRTDERFF. As DNA, the CDR3 is TGCAGTGCGCTTTCTAGCGGGAGGACGGATGAGCGGTTCTTC.

Ten or more counts support this clonotype. The rearrangement joins TRBV3-1 to TRBJ2-3; D is ambiguous. The V gene lost 3 bases and the J gene lost 0 bases, with 13 bases spanning the gap. CDR1 and CDR2 from the germline V gene are LGHDT and YNNKEL (reference sequence). The CDR3 runs 16 residues. The CDR3 coding sequence is TGTGCCAGCAGCCACCGACATACCGCTAGCACAGATACGCAGTATTTT. Residues: CASSHRHTASTDTQYF.

This clonotype was counted only a few times. The chain links TRBV7-3 to TRBJ2-1; D may be TRBD2 (5 bases). Germline lookup yields CDR1 SGHTA and CDR2 FQGTGA. V was trimmed by 0 bases and J by 0 bases, leaving 12 bases between them. This CDR3 contains 17 residues. For the CDR3, the DNA is TGTGCCAGCAGCTTAACGTCGGGCGGGTTCTCCTACAATGAGCAGTTCTTC. Translation: CASSLTSGGFSYNEQFF.

This chain joins TRBV20-1 and TRBJ2-1; either TRBD1 or TRBD2 may supply D (5 bases each). Germline CDR1 and CDR2: DFQATT and SNEGSKA (reference sequence). Trimming shortened V by 5 bases and J by 0 bases, and 11 bases separated the two germline ends. The CDR3 sequence is 14 residues long. The CDR3 bases are TGCAGTGCTCGAGGGGTCAGCTCCTACAATGAGCAGTTCTTC. It yields the protein CSARGVSSYNEQFF.

J is TRBJ2-1 and V is TRBV12-3 or TRBV12-4, with TRBD2 identical over 10 bases. V shed 3 bases and J 4 bases; nucleotides not matched to a gene: 12. The CDR3 has 18 amino acids. The CDR3 region is CASSFQASGSVGYNEQFF. Written as DNA, the CDR3 is TGTGCCAGCAGTTTCCAGGCTAGCGGGAGTGTCGGGTACAATGAGCAGTTCTTC.

The chain links TRBV2 to TRBJ2-7, with TRBD1 matching over 9 bases. CDR3 size: 14 residues. The germline CDR1 and CDR2 sequences are SNHLY and FYNNEI. The trim removed 7 bases at V and 2 bases at J, leaving 6 bases unmatched. Here the CDR3 reads CASKRDRETYEQYF. CDR3 DNA: TGTGCCAGCAAAAGGGACAGGGAGACCTACGAGCAGTACTTC.

This clonotype was observed a few times. The genes are TRBV6-5 and TRBJ2-7; the D is unclear. This CDR3 contains 12 residues. Germline V CDR1 and CDR2: MNHEY, SVGAGI. V was clipped by 0 bases and J by 6 bases, with 6 bases between them. The CDR3 DNA sequence: TGTGCCAGCAGTTACTCTCCTTCCGAGCAGTACTTC. It translates to CASSYSPSEQYF.

This clonotype was detected many times. The rearrangement uses TRBV21-1 and TRBJ2-1; the D call in the table, TRBD2, was not verified against the DNA. TRBV21-1 counts as a pseudogene. The CDR3 has 15 residues. The CDR3, as DNA: TGTGCCAGCAGCCCCCCGAGGGTCCTCTACAATGAGCAGTTCTTC. Translation: CASSPPRVLYNEQFF.

This clonotype has a count of ten or more. The V call is TRBV5-1, the J call TRBJ2-7; tentatively, D is TRBD1 or TRBD2 (5 bases each). The CDR3 is made up of 15 amino acids. Germline V CDR1 and CDR2: SGHRS, YFSETQ. With 0 bases removed from V and 2 bases from J, the gap between germline ends came to 12 bases. CDR3 region: CASSLGGRQTYEQYF. As DNA, the CDR3 is TGCGCCAGCAGCTTGGGGGGGAGACAGACCTACGAGCAGTACTTC.

Worth noting for this clonotype: A junction boundary mismatches the germline segment, possibly from a read error. V usage is TRBV7-7 and J usage is TRBJ2-5; no reliable D call. The CDR3 totals 13 residues. Germline-derived CDR1 and CDR2 are SSHAT and FNYEAQ (reference sequence). The CDR3 nucleotides read TGTGCTAGCAGCTTTCAGGTATTGGAGACCCAGTACTTC. Its translation is CASSFQVLETQYF.

Only a few counts were recorded for this clonotype. The genes are TRBV6-7 and TRBJ2-1, with 13 bases lining up with TRBD2. TRBV6-7 carries the ORF label, with uncertain function. Trimming at V came to 4 bases and at J to 7 bases, leaving 10 bases not matched to a gene. This CDR3 region has 17 residues. CDR3 protein: CASSSARLAGGVNEQFF. The CDR3 coding sequence is TGTGCCAGCAGTTCCGCGAGACTAGCGGGAGGAGTTAATGAGCAGTTCTTC.

This clonotype occurred a few times. This rearrangement joins TRBV23-1 to TRBJ2-1; 15 bases fit TRBD2. TRBV23-1 is an open reading frame whose function is uncertain. CDR3 length: 16 residues. V shed 4 bases and J 6 bases; nucleotides not matched to a gene: 4. Here the CDR3 DNA reads TGCGCCAGCAGTCGAGCGGGACTAGCGGGAGGCAATGAGCAGTTCTTC. This gives the protein CASSRAGLAGGNEQFF.